Presented here are 22 T cell receptor beta chains from one specimen sequenced in a study of ipilimumab plus nivolumab after autologous stem cell transplantation. Repertoires were generated with immunoSEQ multiplex PCR, while TCRdb's copy carries only in-frame clones and drops some. The sample contains around 12,000 clones, less than 80% of which appear only once. Sequencing used PBMCs, obtained in a trial of ipilimumab plus nivolumab as post-transplant consolidation. These receptors all come from a male donor with diffuse large B-cell lymphoma.

The rearrangement joins TRBV5-4 to TRBJ2-5, with D possibly matching TRBD1 (5 bases). This CDR3 has 14 amino acids. V shed 0 bases and J shed 1 base, with 7 bases lying between them. Germline V CDR1 and CDR2: SGHNT, YYREEE (reference sequence). The CDR3 sequence is CASSLEGRQETQYF. The CDR3 DNA sequence: TGTGCCAGCAGCTTGGAGGGGCGCCAAGAGACCCAGTACTTC. Full variable domain (missing parts from reference TRBV5-4 and TRBJ2-5): ETGVTQSPTHLIKTRGQQVTLRCSSQSGHNTVSWYQQALGQGPQFIFQYYREEENGRGNFPPRFSGLQFPNYSSELNVNALELDDSALYLCASSLEGRQETQYFGPGTRLLVL.

The J gene is TRBJ2-2, the V gene TRBV29-1, with D possibly TRBD1 on 5 matching bases. The CDR3 has 13 residues. Trimming took off 1 base at V and 6 bases at J, with 9 bases between the two ends. In germline, CDR1 is SQVTM, CDR2 ANQGSEA. Written as DNA, the CDR3 is TGCAGCGTTGAAGCAGGGTCGGCCGGGGAGCTGTTTTTT. It yields the protein CSVEAGSAGELFF.

The chain employs TRBV6-4 and TRBJ2-1; TRBD2 agrees at 9 bases. From germline, CDR1 is MRHNA and CDR2 SNTAGT. V was pared by 10 bases and J by 6 bases, with 13 bases of the junction left unmatched. This CDR3 contains 15 residues. The CDR3: CATARSAGGPNEQFF. In nucleotides, the CDR3 is TGTGCCACCGCGAGGTCAGCGGGAGGCCCCAATGAGCAGTTCTTC.

This chain connects TRBV2 to TRBJ2-1; 7 nucleotides align to TRBD2. The CDR3 is 16 residues long. The junction had 18 bases not matched to a gene; V was cut back by 7 bases and J by 9 bases. The germline V gene encodes CDR1 SNHLY and CDR2 FYNNEI. The CDR3 loop reads CASNPRRAGSPFEQFF. The CDR3 bases are TGTGCCAGCAATCCTAGGAGAGCGGGGTCCCCTTTTGAGCAGTTCTTC.

The rearrangement uses TRBV7-2 and TRBJ2-1; D might be TRBD2 (5 bases). The CDR3 loop spans 14 amino acids. CDR1 is SGHTA, CDR2 FQGNSA, per germline. V dropped 1 base and J dropped 9 bases, with 13 bases sitting between them. Here the CDR3 reads CASSLDYGVGEQFF. The CDR3 DNA sequence: TGTGCCAGCAGCTTAGATTACGGGGTGGGTGAGCAGTTCTTC.

The chain couples TRBV5-4 to TRBJ1-2; 7 bases align to TRBD1. The CDR3 has 15 residues. With 0 bases clipped from V and 3 bases from J, the junction kept 5 bases outside the gene matches. Germline loops: CDR1 SGHNT, CDR2 YYREEE (reference sequence). The CDR3 DNA is TGTGCCAGCAGCTTGGAAGGGACAGCTTACTATGGCTACACCTTC. It translates to CASSLEGTAYYGYTF.

The chain has TRBV7-8 and TRBJ1-5; 9 bases fit TRBD1. The CDR3 totals 15 residues. J was trimmed by 5 bases and V by 5 bases; bases with no gene match: 7. In germline, CDR1 is SGHVS, CDR2 FQNEAQ. DNA for the CDR3: TGTGCCAGCAGCAAGGGACAGGGATACGATCAGCCCCAGCATTTT. Its protein is CASSKGQGYDQPQHF. Looking up the rest from reference TRBV7-8 and TRBJ1-5 gives the full variable domain: GAGVSQSPRYKVAKRGQDVALRCDPISGHVSLFWYQQALGQGPEFLTYFQNEAQLDKSGLPSDRFFAERPEGSVSTLKIQRTQQEDSAVYLCASSKGQGYDQPQHFGDGTRLSIL.

The chain joins TRBV5-1 to TRBJ2-1, with TRBD2 matching 10 bases. The germline gives CDR1 SGHRS, CDR2 YFSETQ. The J segment lost 4 bases and the V segment lost 3 bases, leaving 10 bases of the junction unmatched. This CDR3 is built from 17 residues. The CDR3 sequence: CASSSKGTSVEYNEQFF. CDR3 DNA sequence: TGCGCCAGCAGCTCTAAAGGGACTAGCGTCGAGTACAATGAGCAGTTCTTC.

Here the CDR3 reads CASAPGRGQETQYF. In DNA, the CDR3 is TGTGCCAGCGCCCCCGGACGCGGTCAAGAGACCCAGTACTTC. The chain couples TRBV19 to TRBJ2-5, with D hard to call. Germline V gives CDR1 LNHDA, CDR2 SQIVND (reference sequence). Between the trimmed V and J ends, which lost 9 bases and 2 bases, there was a span of 16 bases. The CDR3 extends over 14 amino acids.

This clone has a single count. This chain uses TRBV5-6 with TRBJ1-2; 8 bases are shared with TRBD1. Germline values: CDR1 SGHDT, CDR2 YYEEEE. Unmatched junction bases numbered 4, after V lost 4 bases and J lost 5 bases. The CDR3 covers 13 residues. The CDR3 here is CASSRQGRYGYTF. Written as DNA, the CDR3 is TGTGCCAGCAGCCGACAGGGGCGATATGGCTACACCTTC.

This chain connects TRBV7-8 to TRBJ1-2, with D possibly TRBD1 on 6 matching bases. CDR1 and CDR2 (germline): SGHVS, FQNEAQ. The ends were cut back, 1 base at V and 8 bases at J, with 11 bases in the middle. The CDR3 extends over 13 amino acids. CDR3 sequence (DNA): TGTGCCAGCAGCTTAGAACAGGGCCTAGGCTACACCTTC. Amino acid sequence: CASSLEQGLGYTF.

The V gene is TRBV19, the J gene TRBJ1-1, with a possible D match to TRBD1 (5 bases). Trimming left V 8 bases short and J 4 bases short, with 23 bases between. Germline V lookup: CDR1 LNHDA, CDR2 SQIVND (reference sequence). This CDR3 is built from 16 residues. This chain's CDR3 is CASGRWASGASTEAFF. CDR3 sequence (DNA): TGTGCCAGTGGACGGTGGGCAAGTGGGGCGAGCACTGAAGCTTTCTTT.

The chain couples TRBV5-6 to TRBJ2-7; the D is unclear. The germline gives CDR1 SGHDT, CDR2 YYEEEE. Trimming removed 4 bases at V and 6 bases at J, with 14 bases between. CDR3 length equals 13 residues. This CDR3 reads CASSPRRIREQYF. CDR3 sequence (DNA): TGTGCCAGCAGCCCACGACGGATTCGCGAGCAGTACTTC.

The genes are TRBV6-5 and TRBJ1-2, with 8 bases lining up with TRBD1. The V segment lost 5 bases and the J segment 7 bases; nucleotides outside the gene matches: 12. Germline lookup yields CDR1 MNHEY and CDR2 SVGAGI. The CDR3 covers 15 residues. The CDR3 here is CASSGGQGRIGGYTF. The DNA of the CDR3 is TGTGCCAGCAGTGGAGGACAGGGTAGAATAGGTGGCTACACCTTC.

This rearrangement joins TRBV6-5 to TRBJ2-2; D is perhaps TRBD1 (5 bases). Trimming left V 2 bases short and J 4 bases short, with 11 bases between. CDR3 length equals 15 residues. The germline gives CDR1 MNHEY, CDR2 SVGAGI. The CDR3 coding sequence is TGTGCCAGCAGTTACGGCCGGACACCCACCGGGGAGCTGTTTTTT. Protein sequence: CASSYGRTPTGELFF.

The chain employs TRBV29-1 and TRBJ2-7; TRBD1 matches 8 bases. The CDR3 runs to 12 residues. V shed 6 bases, J shed 2 bases, and the junction held 3 bases outside the gene matches. Germline V gene data show CDR1 as SQVTM and CDR2 as ANQGSEA. Written as DNA, the CDR3 is TGCAGCGTAATACAGGGGGCCTACGAGCAGTACTTC. It yields the protein CSVIQGAYEQYF.

V is TRBV19 and J is TRBJ2-3; TRBD1 aligns across 9 bases. This CDR3 comprises 14 residues. Germline CDR1 is LNHDA and CDR2 is SQIVND (reference sequence). Trimming at V came to 1 base and at J to 4 bases, leaving 0 bases not matched to a gene. CDR3 bases: TGTGCCAGTAGTATAGGGACAGGGGCAGATACGCAGTATTTT. Its translation: CASSIGTGADTQYF.

The chain combines TRBV5-1 with TRBJ2-2; 7 bases agree with TRBD1. V lost 3 bases, J lost 3 bases, and 8 bases stayed unmatched. Germline values: CDR1 SGHRS, CDR2 YFSETQ. The CDR3 runs to 16 residues. CDR3 coding DNA: TGCGCCAGCAGCTCCCTAACAGGGGCGGACACCGGGGAGCTGTTTTTT. This encodes CASSSLTGADTGELFF.

This sequence joins TRBV19 and TRBJ2-1, with D unclear. The germline V gene has CDR1 LNHDA and CDR2 SQIVND (reference sequence). The length of the CDR3 is 14 residues. V was trimmed by 4 bases and J by 6 bases, leaving 13 bases between them. The CDR3, as DNA: TGTGCCAGTAGTAAAGTCAGTCTGGTCAATGAGCAGTTCTTC. It specifies CASSKVSLVNEQFF.

The V gene is TRBV29-1, the J gene TRBJ2-3; a possible D gene is TRBD2 (5 bases). With 6 bases removed from V and 4 bases from J, the gap between germline ends came to 11 bases. Germline V gives CDR1 SQVTM, CDR2 ANQGSEA. CDR3 length: 12 amino acids. CDR3 in amino acids: CSVKLGSDTQYF. Here the CDR3 DNA reads TGCAGCGTCAAACTAGGTTCAGATACGCAGTATTTT.

The chain is built from TRBV5-6 and TRBJ1-1, with D possibly being TRBD1 (5 bases). Germline lookup yields CDR1 SGHDT and CDR2 YYEEEE. V was clipped by 2 bases and J by 5 bases, with 7 bases between them. The CDR3 is 12 residues long. CDR3 in amino acids: CASSLRGTEAFF. The DNA of the CDR3 is TGTGCCAGCAGCTTACGGGGGACTGAAGCTTTCTTT. The variable domain in full, completed from reference TRBV5-6 and TRBJ1-1, reads DAGVTQSPTHLIKTRGQQVTLRCSPKSGHDTVSWYQQALGQGPQFIFQYYEEEERQRGNFPDRFSGHQFPNYSSELNVNALLLGDSALYLCASSLRGTEAFFGQGTRLTVV.

The rearrangement uses TRBV10-3 and TRBJ1-2, with D tentatively TRBD1 (5 bases). Trimming stripped 4 bases from V and 4 bases from J, with 10 bases between. The CDR3 has 13 residues. The V gene's germline CDR1 is ENHRY and CDR2 SYGVKD. The CDR3 coding sequence is TGTGCCATCAGTGGCGGGACGCCCTATGGCTACACCTTC. As protein: CAISGGTPYGYTF.